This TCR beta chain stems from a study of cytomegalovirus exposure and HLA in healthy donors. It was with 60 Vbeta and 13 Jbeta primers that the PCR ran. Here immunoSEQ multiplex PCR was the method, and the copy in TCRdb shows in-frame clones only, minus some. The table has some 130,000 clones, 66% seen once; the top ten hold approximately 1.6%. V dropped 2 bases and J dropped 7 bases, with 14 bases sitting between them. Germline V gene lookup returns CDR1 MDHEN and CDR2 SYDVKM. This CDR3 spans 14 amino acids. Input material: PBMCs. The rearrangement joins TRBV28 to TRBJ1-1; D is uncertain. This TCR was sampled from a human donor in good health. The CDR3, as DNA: TGTGCCAGCAGTTTAGGGCAGATCGGAGGTGAAGCTTTCTTT. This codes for CASSLGQIGGEAFF.